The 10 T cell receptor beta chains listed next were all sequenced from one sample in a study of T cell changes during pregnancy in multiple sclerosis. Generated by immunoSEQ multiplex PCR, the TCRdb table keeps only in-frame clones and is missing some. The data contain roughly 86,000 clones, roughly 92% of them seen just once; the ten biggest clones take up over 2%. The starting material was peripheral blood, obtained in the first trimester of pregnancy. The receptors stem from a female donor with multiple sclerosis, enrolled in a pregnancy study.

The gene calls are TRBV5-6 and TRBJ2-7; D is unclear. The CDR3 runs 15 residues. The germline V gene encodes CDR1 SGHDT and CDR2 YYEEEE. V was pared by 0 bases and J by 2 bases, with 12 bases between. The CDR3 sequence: CASSLEPGVTYEQYF. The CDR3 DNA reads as TGTGCCAGCAGCTTGGAACCAGGCGTAACCTACGAGCAGTACTTC.

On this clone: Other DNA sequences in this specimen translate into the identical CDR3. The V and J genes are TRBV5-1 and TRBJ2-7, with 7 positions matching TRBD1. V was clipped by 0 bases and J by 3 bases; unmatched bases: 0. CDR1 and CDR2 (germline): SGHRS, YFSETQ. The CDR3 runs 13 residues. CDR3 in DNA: TGCGCCAGCAGCTTGGACAGGGGCTACGAGCAGTACTTC. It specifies CASSLDRGYEQYF.

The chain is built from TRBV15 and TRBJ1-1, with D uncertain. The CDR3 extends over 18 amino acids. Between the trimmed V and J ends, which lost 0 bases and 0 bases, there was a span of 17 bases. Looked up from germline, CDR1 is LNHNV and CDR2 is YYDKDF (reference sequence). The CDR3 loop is CATSRDLGSLSMNTEAFF. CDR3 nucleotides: TGTGCCACCAGCAGAGATTTGGGCAGCCTTAGTATGAACACTGAAGCTTTCTTT.

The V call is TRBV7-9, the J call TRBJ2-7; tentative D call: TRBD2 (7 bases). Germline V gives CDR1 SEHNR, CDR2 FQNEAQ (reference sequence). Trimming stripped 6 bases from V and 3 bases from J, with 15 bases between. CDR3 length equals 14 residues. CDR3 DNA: TGTGCCAGCAGTCCGGGGGGCGGAGTCTACGAGCAGTACTTC. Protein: CASSPGGGVYEQYF.

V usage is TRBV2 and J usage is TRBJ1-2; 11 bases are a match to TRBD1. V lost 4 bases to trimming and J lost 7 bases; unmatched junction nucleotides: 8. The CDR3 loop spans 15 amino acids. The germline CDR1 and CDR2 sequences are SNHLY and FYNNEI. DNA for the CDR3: TGTGCCAGCAGTGGGGACAGGGGGGCTGTACGTGGCTACACCTTC. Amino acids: CASSGDRGAVRGYTF.

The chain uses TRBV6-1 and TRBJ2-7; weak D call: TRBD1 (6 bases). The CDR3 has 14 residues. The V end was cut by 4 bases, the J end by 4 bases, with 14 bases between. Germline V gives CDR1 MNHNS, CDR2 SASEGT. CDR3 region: CASSAPGQAYEQYF. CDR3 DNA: TGTGCCAGCAGTGCCCCGGGACAAGCATACGAGCAGTACTTC.

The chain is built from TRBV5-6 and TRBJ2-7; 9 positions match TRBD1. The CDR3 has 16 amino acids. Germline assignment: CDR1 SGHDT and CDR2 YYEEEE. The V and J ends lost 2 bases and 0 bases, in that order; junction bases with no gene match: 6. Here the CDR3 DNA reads TGTGCCAGCAGCTTAGAACCGGGACAGGGCTCCTACGAGCAGTACTTC. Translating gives CASSLEPGQGSYEQYF.

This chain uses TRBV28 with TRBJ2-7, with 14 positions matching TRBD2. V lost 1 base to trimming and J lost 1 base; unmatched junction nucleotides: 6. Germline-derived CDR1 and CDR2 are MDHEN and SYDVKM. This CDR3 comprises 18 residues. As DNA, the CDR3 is TGTGCCAGCAGTTTATTTGGGGGACTAGCGGGAGTATCCTACGAGCAGTACTTC. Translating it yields CASSLFGGLAGVSYEQYF. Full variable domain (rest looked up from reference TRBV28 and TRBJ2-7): DVKVTQSSRYLVKRTGEKVFLECVQDMDHENMFWYRQDPGLGLRLIYFSYDVKMKEKGDIPEGYSVSREKKERFSLILESASTNQTSMYLCASSLFGGLAGVSYEQYFGPGTRLTVT.

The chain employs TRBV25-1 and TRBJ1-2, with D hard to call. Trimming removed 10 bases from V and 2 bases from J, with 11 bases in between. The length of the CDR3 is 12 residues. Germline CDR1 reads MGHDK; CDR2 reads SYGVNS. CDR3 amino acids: CATNGQNYGYTF. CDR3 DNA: TGTGCCACCAATGGGCAGAACTATGGCTACACCTTC.

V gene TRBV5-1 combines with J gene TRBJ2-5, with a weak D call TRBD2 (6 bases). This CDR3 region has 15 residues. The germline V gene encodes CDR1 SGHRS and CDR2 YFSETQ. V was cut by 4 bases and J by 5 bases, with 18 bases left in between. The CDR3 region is CASSPEGGDWETQYF. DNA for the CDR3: TGCGCCAGCAGCCCGGAAGGCGGGGATTGGGAGACCCAGTACTTC.